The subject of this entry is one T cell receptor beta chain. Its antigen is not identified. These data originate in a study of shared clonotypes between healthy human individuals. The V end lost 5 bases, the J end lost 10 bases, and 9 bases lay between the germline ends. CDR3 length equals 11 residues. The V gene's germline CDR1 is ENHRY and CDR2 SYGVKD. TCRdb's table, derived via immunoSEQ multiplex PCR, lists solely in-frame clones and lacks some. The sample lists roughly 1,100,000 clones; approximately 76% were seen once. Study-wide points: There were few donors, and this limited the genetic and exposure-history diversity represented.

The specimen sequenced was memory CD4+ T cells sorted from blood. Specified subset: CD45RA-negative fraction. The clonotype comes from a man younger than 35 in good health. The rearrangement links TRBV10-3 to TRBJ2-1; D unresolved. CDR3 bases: TGTGCCATCAGTTCCCTCGAGGAGCAGTTCTTC. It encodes CAISSLEEQFF.